The source of this T cell receptor (beta chain) is a study of T cell repertoires in cytomegalovirus infection. Study-level information: Public TCR beta signatures indicated both CMV infection and matching HLA type.

TCRdb reanalysed the reads using MiXCR and keeps one entry per CDR3 protein. The table has more than 200,000 distinct CDR3 sequences, approximately 9.2% seen once; the top ten hold over 13%. The CDR3 runs to 13 residues. The germline V and J ends were trimmed by 3 bases and 5 bases, with 8 bases remaining between them. Germline assignment: CDR1 SGHTA and CDR2 FQGNSA. Ten or more counts support this clonotype. Its antigen is currently unknown. Study observations and caveats: Accumulated public TCR beta family frequency recognized individuals carrying CMV together with the relevant HLA.

Sequenced: PBMCs. The chain joins TRBV7-2 to TRBJ2-4, with D perhaps being TRBD1 or TRBD2 (5 bases each). This receptor was obtained from a human donor in good health (CMV status not recorded). Some clones in this sample may be carry-over from other donors' samples. The DNA of the CDR3 is TGTGCCAGCAGCTTCCGGGGCCAAAACATTCAGTACTTC. It is translated as CASSFRGQNIQYF.